A few counts support the clone carrying this T cell receptor beta chain. Its specificity is unknown. Both 60 Vbeta primers and 13 Jbeta primers went into the PCR. Method: immunoSEQ multiplex PCR; TCRdb's copy keeps in-frame clones and lacks some. The table includes some 140,000 clones, about 74% detected once. The sample originates from a study of cytomegalovirus exposure and HLA in healthy donors. The wider study: Most genotyped donors, over 70% of about 360, had Caucasian-associated genetic ancestry. Overall study results and limits: A link between a missense DCLRE1C variant and TCR beta V- and J-gene trimming emerged from a later analysis.

The V and J ends lost 3 bases and 0 bases, in that order; junction bases with no gene match: 2. This CDR3 has 14 residues. Germline CDR1 reads SGHVS; CDR2 reads FNYEAQ. This sequence was found in a man younger than 30 in good health and CMV-seropositive. The genes are TRBV7-6 and TRBJ2-7; TRBD1 agrees at 7 bases. The sample consisted of PBMCs. For the CDR3, the DNA is TGTGCCAGCAGCTTGGCAGGGGGCTCCTACGAGCAGTACTTC. Translating gives CASSLAGGSYEQYF.